This is a list of T cell receptor beta chains from one sample in a study of cytomegalovirus exposure and HLA in healthy donors. Sequencing used immunoSEQ multiplex PCR; TCRdb keeps in-frame clones, though not all of them. The sample lists some 200,000 clones; around 89% were seen once. Sample: PBMCs. The receptor source for this set is a woman aged 18-29 years in good health and CMV-seronegative. Each CDR3 is given with its conserved first and last residue. Fields, in order: V gene, J gene, clone size, D gene, CDR3 DNA, CDR3 protein. D genes are given only for firm matches. Not every row has a clone size; where given, it reads once, few, many or a size class.

v_call: TRBV6-5; j_call: TRBJ2-5; clone_size: NA; d_call: TRBD1; cdr3_nt: TGTGCCAGCAGTCAAAGACAGGGGGAGGGAGAGACCCAGTACTTC; cdr3_aa: CASSQRQGEGETQYF
v_call: TRBV27; j_call: TRBJ2-1; clone_size: NA; d_call: NA; cdr3_nt: TGTGCCAGCAGTTTAATAGTGGGCCAGGGGTACAATGAGCAGTTCTTC; cdr3_aa: CASSLIVGQGYNEQFF
v_call: TRBV5-6; j_call: TRBJ2-4; clone_size: NA; d_call: NA; cdr3_nt: TGTGCCAGCAGCTCGACTCCTGTAGCCAAAAACATTCAGTACTTC; cdr3_aa: CASSSTPVAKNIQYF
v_call: TRBV5-4; j_call: TRBJ2-1; clone_size: NA; d_call: NA; cdr3_nt: TGTGCCAGCAGCTCCGACGGGTCCGATCCCTCCTACAATGAGCAGTTCTTC; cdr3_aa: CASSSDGSDPSYNEQFF
v_call: TRBV6-4; j_call: TRBJ2-3; clone_size: NA; d_call: TRBD2; cdr3_nt: TGTGCCAGCAGTGCCCTCCTGGGGCTAGCGGGAGGTAGCACAGATACGCAGTATTTT; cdr3_aa: CASSALLGLAGGSTDTQYF
v_call: TRBV9; j_call: TRBJ1-5; clone_size: NA; d_call: TRBD1; cdr3_nt: TGTGCCAGCAGCGAGGGACAGGGGGGGGGTCAGCCCCAGCATTTT; cdr3_aa: CASSEGQGGGQPQHF
v_call: TRBV7-2; j_call: TRBJ2-7; clone_size: NA; d_call: TRBD1; cdr3_nt: TGTGCCAGCAGCTCCTACAGGGGCCCCTACGAGCAGTACTTC; cdr3_aa: CASSSYRGPYEQYF
v_call: TRBV5-1; j_call: TRBJ1-1; clone_size: NA; d_call: NA; cdr3_nt: TGCGCCAGCAGCTTGGCAACGGTTGGCGGCACTGAAGCTTTCTTT; cdr3_aa: CASSLATVGGTEAFF
v_call: TRBV27; j_call: TRBJ2-7; clone_size: NA; d_call: TRBD1; cdr3_nt: TGTGCCAGCAGTGATCCATCGGGACAGCAAAACTTC; cdr3_aa: CASSDPSGQQNF
v_call: TRBV4-1; j_call: TRBJ1-1; clone_size: NA; d_call: NA; cdr3_nt: TGCGCCAGCAGCCAAGATCCGGCGCGGACTGAAGCTTTCTTT; cdr3_aa: CASSQDPARTEAFF
v_call: TRBV6-1; j_call: TRBJ2-3; clone_size: NA; d_call: NA; cdr3_nt: TGTGCCAGCAGAAAGACAGGTTTTGGAGATACGCAGTATTTT; cdr3_aa: CASRKTGFGDTQYF
v_call: TRBV7-2; j_call: TRBJ2-7; clone_size: NA; d_call: TRBD1; cdr3_nt: TGTGCCAGCAGCGTAACAGGGGGGTCCCTACTGGAGCAGTACTTC; cdr3_aa: CASSVTGGSLLEQYF
v_call: TRBV20-1; j_call: TRBJ2-7; clone_size: NA; d_call: TRBD1; cdr3_nt: TGCAGTGCGAGGGGGCAGTCGCAGTGGTACTTC; cdr3_aa: CSARGQSQWYF
v_call: TRBV5-4; j_call: TRBJ2-3; clone_size: NA; d_call: TRBD2; cdr3_nt: TGTGCCAGCAGCTGCACTAGCGCCAGCACAGATACGCAGTATTTT; cdr3_aa: CASSCTSASTDTQYF
v_call: TRBV9; j_call: TRBJ2-5; clone_size: NA; d_call: TRBD2; cdr3_nt: TGTGCCAGCAGCGCGGGACTAGCGGGGGGCGAGGGAGAGACCCAGTACTTC; cdr3_aa: CASSAGLAGGEGETQYF
v_call: TRBV19; j_call: TRBJ1-2; clone_size: NA; d_call: TRBD1; cdr3_nt: TGTGCCAGTAGTATAATCGGACAGGGGACCTATGGCTACACCTTC; cdr3_aa: CASSIIGQGTYGYTF
v_call: TRBV4-1; j_call: TRBJ2-5; clone_size: NA; d_call: TRBD1; cdr3_nt: TGCGCCAGCAGCCAAGAGGGACAGGGCTATCAAGAGACCCAGTACTTC; cdr3_aa: CASSQEGQGYQETQYF
v_call: TRBV27; j_call: TRBJ1-2; clone_size: NA; d_call: NA; cdr3_nt: TGTGCCAGCAGGCCAGGGAGGGACTATGGCTACACCTTC; cdr3_aa: CASRPGRDYGYTF
v_call: TRBV10-3; j_call: TRBJ1-2; clone_size: once; d_call: TRBD1; cdr3_nt: TGTGCCATCGGCGGAAATACAGGGGAACTACCAGCTAACTATGGCTACACCTTC; cdr3_aa: CAIGGNTGELPANYGYTF
v_call: TRBV6-5; j_call: TRBJ1-4; clone_size: once; d_call: NA; cdr3_nt: TGTGCCAGCAGTTTAACGAACAGGGTCGAAAAACTGTTTTTT; cdr3_aa: CASSLTNRVEKLFF
v_call: TRBV6-1; j_call: TRBJ2-3; clone_size: NA; d_call: NA; cdr3_nt: TGTGCCAGCAGCGCCTACAGGGCAGATACGCAGTATTTT; cdr3_aa: CASSAYRADTQYF
v_call: TRBV6-5; j_call: TRBJ1-2; clone_size: NA; d_call: NA; cdr3_nt: TGTGCCAGCAGTTTAGACAGTGACTATGGCTACACCTTC; cdr3_aa: CASSLDSDYGYTF
v_call: TRBV4-2; j_call: TRBJ2-1; clone_size: NA; d_call: TRBD2; cdr3_nt: TGTGCCAGCAGTCTTAGCGGGGGGCTGGATGAGCAGTTCTTC; cdr3_aa: CASSLSGGLDEQFF
v_call: TRBV9; j_call: TRBJ2-2; clone_size: NA; d_call: TRBD2; cdr3_nt: TGTGCCAGCAGCGTCACCGAGGGGACTAGCGGGAGTTTGGCCGGGGAGCTGTTTTTT; cdr3_aa: CASSVTEGTSGSLAGELFF
v_call: TRBV21-1; j_call: TRBJ2-7; clone_size: once; d_call: NA; cdr3_nt: TGTGCCAGCACCATCTACGAGCAGTACTTC; cdr3_aa: CASTIYEQYF
v_call: TRBV18; j_call: TRBJ1-1; clone_size: NA; d_call: NA; cdr3_nt: TGTGCCAGCTCACCAACAGGTGGGGCTGAAGCTTTCTTT; cdr3_aa: CASSPTGGAEAFF
v_call: TRBV4-1; j_call: TRBJ2-7; clone_size: NA; d_call: TRBD2; cdr3_nt: TGCGCCAGCAGCCAAGATAGGACTAGCGGTTACTACGAGCAGTACTTC; cdr3_aa: CASSQDRTSGYYEQYF
v_call: TRBV2; j_call: TRBJ1-2; clone_size: once; d_call: TRBD1; cdr3_nt: TGTGCCAGCCCATACAGGGGCCGATCTAACTATGGCTACACCTTC; cdr3_aa: CASPYRGRSNYGYTF
v_call: TRBV5-6; j_call: TRBJ2-7; clone_size: NA; d_call: NA; cdr3_nt: TGTGCCAGCAGCCTAGGGACATCCAACGAGCAGTACTTC; cdr3_aa: CASSLGTSNEQYF
v_call: TRBV2; j_call: TRBJ1-5; clone_size: NA; d_call: NA; cdr3_nt: TGTGCCAGCTCTGACCAGGATCAGCCCCAGCATTTT; cdr3_aa: CASSDQDQPQHF
v_call: TRBV7-9; j_call: TRBJ2-3; clone_size: NA; d_call: TRBD2; cdr3_nt: TGTTCCAGCAGCTTATTAGCGGGGGGTTTCACAGATACGCAGTATTTT; cdr3_aa: CSSSLLAGGFTDTQYF
v_call: TRBV7-9; j_call: TRBJ2-7; clone_size: once; d_call: TRBD1; cdr3_nt: TGTGCCAGCAGCTCCTGGACAGGGGGCGTTTACGAGCAGTACTTC; cdr3_aa: CASSSWTGGVYEQYF
v_call: TRBV30; j_call: TRBJ2-3; clone_size: NA; d_call: TRBD1; cdr3_nt: TGTGCCTGGATTTTTATGGACAGGGGGCAAGATACGCAGTATTTT; cdr3_aa: CAWIFMDRGQDTQYF
v_call: TRBV5-4; j_call: TRBJ2-2; clone_size: few; d_call: NA; cdr3_nt: TGTGCCAGCAGCTTGGCCTACAGGACCGGGGAGCTGTTTTTT; cdr3_aa: CASSLAYRTGELFF
v_call: TRBV6-5; j_call: TRBJ2-7; clone_size: NA; d_call: TRBD2; cdr3_nt: TGTGCCAGCAGTTACTCGGGGACTAGCGGTACCTACGAGCAGTACTTC; cdr3_aa: CASSYSGTSGTYEQYF
v_call: TRBV7-2; j_call: TRBJ1-2; clone_size: NA; d_call: NA; cdr3_nt: TGTGCCAGCAGCTTAGCAGCCTATGGCTACACCTTC; cdr3_aa: CASSLAAYGYTF
v_call: TRBV6-1; j_call: TRBJ1-1; clone_size: NA; d_call: TRBD1; cdr3_nt: TGTGCCAGCGGGGACAGGCAAGCTTTCTTT; cdr3_aa: CASGDRQAFF
v_call: TRBV5-1; j_call: TRBJ2-5; clone_size: NA; d_call: TRBD2; cdr3_nt: TGCGCCAGCAGCTTGCAATTGCTAGCGGGTCAAGAGACCCAGTACTTC; cdr3_aa: CASSLQLLAGQETQYF
v_call: TRBV5-4; j_call: TRBJ2-7; clone_size: NA; d_call: NA; cdr3_nt: TGTGCCAGCAGCCCGCAGGGGTTCTACGAGCAGTACTTC; cdr3_aa: CASSPQGFYEQYF
v_call: TRBV4-3; j_call: TRBJ2-1; clone_size: NA; d_call: TRBD2; cdr3_nt: TGCGCCAGCAGCCAGGATTTCTTTGAACTAGCGGGTCATGAGCAGTTCTTC; cdr3_aa: CASSQDFFELAGHEQFF
v_call: TRBV6-5; j_call: TRBJ2-6; clone_size: once; d_call: NA; cdr3_nt: TGTGCCAGCAGTTACCGGGGTGGGGCCAACGTCCTGACTTTC; cdr3_aa: CASSYRGGANVLTF